This T cell receptor (beta chain) came from a study of CD4+ T cells in melanoma. Sequenced by immunoSEQ multiplex PCR; TCRdb stores in-frame clones only, minus some. The table records around 130,000 clones, around 90% of them present only once. Germline V gives CDR1 MNHEY, CDR2 SVGAGI. Trimming took 8 bases from V and 4 from J, leaving 16 bases between them. The CDR3 is 14 amino acids. This sequence joins TRBV6-5 and TRBJ2-3; D possibly corresponds to TRBD2 (6 bases). The clonotype comes from a human donor with melanoma. CDR3 in DNA: TGTGCCAGCGCCGGGACTCTCACCTCAGATACGCAGTATTTT. This encodes CASAGTLTSDTQYF.